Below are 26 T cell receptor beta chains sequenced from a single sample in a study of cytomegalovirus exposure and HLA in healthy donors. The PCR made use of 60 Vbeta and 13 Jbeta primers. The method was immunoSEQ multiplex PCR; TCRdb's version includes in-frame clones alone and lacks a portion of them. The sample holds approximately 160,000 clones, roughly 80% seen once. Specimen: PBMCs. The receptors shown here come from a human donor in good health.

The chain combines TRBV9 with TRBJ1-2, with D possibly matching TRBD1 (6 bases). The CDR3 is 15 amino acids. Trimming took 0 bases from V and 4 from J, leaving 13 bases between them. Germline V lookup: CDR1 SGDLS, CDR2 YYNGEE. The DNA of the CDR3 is TGTGCCAGCAGCGTAGCTCCGGACAGTTCCTATGGCTACACCTTC. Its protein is CASSVAPDSSYGYTF.

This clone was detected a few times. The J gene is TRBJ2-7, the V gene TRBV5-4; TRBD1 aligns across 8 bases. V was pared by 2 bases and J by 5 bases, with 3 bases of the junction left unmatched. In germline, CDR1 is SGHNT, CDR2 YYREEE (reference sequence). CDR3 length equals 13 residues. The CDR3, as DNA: TGTGCCAGCAGCTTACGACAGGGGCACGAGCAGTACTTC. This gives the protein CASSLRQGHEQYF.

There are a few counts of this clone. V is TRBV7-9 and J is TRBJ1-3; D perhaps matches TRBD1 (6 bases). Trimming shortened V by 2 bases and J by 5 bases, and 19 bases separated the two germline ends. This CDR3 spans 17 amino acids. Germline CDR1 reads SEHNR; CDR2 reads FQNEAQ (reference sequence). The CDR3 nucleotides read TGTGCCAGCAGCTTACTATCCGGGGGGGCCGGAAGAAACACCATATATTTT. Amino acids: CASSLLSGGAGRNTIYF.

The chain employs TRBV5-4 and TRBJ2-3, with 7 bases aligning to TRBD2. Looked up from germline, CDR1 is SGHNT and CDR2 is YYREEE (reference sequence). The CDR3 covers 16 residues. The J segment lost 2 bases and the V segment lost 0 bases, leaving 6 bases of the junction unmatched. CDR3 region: CASSLVGEGHTDTQYF. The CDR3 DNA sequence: TGTGCCAGCAGCTTGGTCGGGGAGGGCCACACAGATACGCAGTATTTT.

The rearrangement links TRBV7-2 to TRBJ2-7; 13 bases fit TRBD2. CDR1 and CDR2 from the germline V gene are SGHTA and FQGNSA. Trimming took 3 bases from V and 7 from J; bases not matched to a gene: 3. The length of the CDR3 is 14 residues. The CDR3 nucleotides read TGTGCCAGCAGCTTGCGGACTAGCGGGAGTGAGCAGTACTTC. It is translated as CASSLRTSGSEQYF.

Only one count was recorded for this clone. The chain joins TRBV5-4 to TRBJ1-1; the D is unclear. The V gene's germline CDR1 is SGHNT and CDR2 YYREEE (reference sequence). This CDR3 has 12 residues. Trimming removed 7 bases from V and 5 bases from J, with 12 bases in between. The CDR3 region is CASAGEVTEAFF. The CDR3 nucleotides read TGTGCCAGCGCCGGAGAAGTGACTGAAGCTTTCTTT.

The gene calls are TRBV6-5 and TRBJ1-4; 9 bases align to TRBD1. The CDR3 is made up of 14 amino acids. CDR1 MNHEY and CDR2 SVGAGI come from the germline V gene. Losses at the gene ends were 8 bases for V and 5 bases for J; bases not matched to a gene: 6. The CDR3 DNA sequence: TGTGCCAGCGGCTCGACAGGGGGAAATGAAAAACTGTTTTTT. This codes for CASGSTGGNEKLFF.

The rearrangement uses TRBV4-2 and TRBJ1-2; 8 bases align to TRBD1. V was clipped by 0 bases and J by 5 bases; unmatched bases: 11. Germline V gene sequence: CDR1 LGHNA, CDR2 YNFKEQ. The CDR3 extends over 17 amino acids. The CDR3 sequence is CASSQDSQGARSYGYTF. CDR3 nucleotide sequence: TGTGCCAGCAGCCAAGATTCGCAGGGGGCGAGGTCTTATGGCTACACCTTC.

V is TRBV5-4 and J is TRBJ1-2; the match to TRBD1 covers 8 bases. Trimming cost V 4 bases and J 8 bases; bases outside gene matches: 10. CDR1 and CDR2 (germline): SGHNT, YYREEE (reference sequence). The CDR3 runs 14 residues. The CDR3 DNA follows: TGTGCCAGCAGCCCCCGGACAGGGATGCTCGGCTACACCTTC. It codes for CASSPRTGMLGYTF.

The CDR3 protein is CSVEEGGNYEKLFF. In DNA form, the CDR3 reads TGCAGCGTTGAAGAGGGGGGGAATTATGAAAAACTGTTTTTT. The gene calls are TRBV29-1 and TRBJ1-4; D is perhaps TRBD1 (5 bases). In germline, CDR1 is SQVTM, CDR2 ANQGSEA. The CDR3 is 14 residues long. Trimming left V 0 bases short and J 6 bases short, with 11 bases between.

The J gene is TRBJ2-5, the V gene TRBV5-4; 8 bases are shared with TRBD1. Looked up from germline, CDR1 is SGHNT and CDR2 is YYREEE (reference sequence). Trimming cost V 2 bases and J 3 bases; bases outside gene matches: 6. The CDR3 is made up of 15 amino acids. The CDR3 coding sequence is TGTGCCAGCAGCTTAGGCAGGGGGCGCGAAGAGACCCAGTACTTC. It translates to CASSLGRGREETQYF.

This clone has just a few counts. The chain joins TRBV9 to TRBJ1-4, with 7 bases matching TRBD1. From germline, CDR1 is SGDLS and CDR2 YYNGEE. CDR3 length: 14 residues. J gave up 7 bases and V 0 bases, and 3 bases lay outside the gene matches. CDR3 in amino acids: CASSVETGFEKLFF. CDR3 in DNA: TGTGCCAGCAGCGTAGAGACAGGGTTTGAAAAACTGTTTTTT.

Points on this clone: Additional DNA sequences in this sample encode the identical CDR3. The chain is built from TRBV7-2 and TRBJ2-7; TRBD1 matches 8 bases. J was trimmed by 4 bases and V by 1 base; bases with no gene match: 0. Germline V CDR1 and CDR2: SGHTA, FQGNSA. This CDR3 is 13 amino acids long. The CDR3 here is CASSLDRGYEQYF. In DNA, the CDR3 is TGTGCCAGCAGCTTAGACAGGGGGTACGAGCAGTACTTC.

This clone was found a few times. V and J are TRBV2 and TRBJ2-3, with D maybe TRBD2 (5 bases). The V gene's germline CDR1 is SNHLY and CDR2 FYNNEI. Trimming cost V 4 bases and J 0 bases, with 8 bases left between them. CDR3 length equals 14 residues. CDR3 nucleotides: TGTGCCAGCAGTGCGACTACGAGCACAGATACGCAGTATTTT. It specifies CASSATTSTDTQYF.

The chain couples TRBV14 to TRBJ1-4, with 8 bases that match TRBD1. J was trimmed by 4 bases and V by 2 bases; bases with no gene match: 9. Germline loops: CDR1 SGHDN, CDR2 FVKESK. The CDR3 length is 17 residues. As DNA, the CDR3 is TGTGCCAGCAGCCAACTGGGACAGGCTCCTCATAATGAAAAACTGTTTTTT. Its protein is CASSQLGQAPHNEKLFF. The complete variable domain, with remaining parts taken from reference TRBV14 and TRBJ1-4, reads EAGVTQFPSHSVIEKGQTVTLRCDPISGHDNLYWYRRVMGKEIKFLLHFVKESKQDESGMPNNRFLAERTGGTYSTLKVQPAELEDSGVYFCASSQLGQAPHNEKLFFGSGTQLSVL.

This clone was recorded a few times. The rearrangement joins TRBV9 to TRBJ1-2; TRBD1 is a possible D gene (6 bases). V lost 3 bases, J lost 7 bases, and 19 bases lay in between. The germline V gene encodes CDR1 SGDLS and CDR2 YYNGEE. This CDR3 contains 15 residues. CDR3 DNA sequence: TGTGCCAGCAGCGCCGGGGACCTGGGGGCTTTTGGCTACACCTTC. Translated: CASSAGDLGAFGYTF.

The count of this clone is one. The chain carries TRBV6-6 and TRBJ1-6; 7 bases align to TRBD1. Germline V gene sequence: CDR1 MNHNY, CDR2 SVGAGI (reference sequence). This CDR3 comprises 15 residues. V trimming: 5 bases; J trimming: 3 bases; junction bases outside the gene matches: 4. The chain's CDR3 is CASSKGDSYNSPLHF. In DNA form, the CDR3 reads TGTGCCAGCAGTAAAGGGGACAGCTATAATTCACCCCTCCACTTT.

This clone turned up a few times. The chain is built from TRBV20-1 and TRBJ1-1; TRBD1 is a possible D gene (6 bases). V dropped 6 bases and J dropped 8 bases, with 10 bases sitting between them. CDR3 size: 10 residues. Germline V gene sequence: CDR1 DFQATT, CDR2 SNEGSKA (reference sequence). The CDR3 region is CSAGQPEAFF. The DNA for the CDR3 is TGCAGTGCCGGACAGCCCGAAGCTTTCTTT.

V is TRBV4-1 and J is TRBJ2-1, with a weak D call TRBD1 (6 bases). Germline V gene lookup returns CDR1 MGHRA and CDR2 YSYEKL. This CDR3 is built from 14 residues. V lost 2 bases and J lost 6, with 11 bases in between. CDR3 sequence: CASSQTGLGNEQFF. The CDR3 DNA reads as TGCGCCAGCAGCCAAACAGGGTTGGGCAATGAGCAGTTCTTC.

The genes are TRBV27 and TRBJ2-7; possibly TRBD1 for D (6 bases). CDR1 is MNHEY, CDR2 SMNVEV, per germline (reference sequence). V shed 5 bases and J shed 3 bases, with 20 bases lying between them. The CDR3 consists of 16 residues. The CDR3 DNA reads TGTGCCAGCAGTAGGTACAGGGAAAAGGAAGACTACGAGCAGTACTTC. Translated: CASSRYREKEDYEQYF.

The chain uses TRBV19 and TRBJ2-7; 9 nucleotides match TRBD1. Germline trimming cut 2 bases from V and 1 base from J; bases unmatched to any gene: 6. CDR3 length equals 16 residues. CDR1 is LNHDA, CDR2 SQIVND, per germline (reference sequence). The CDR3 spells CASSIRRDRESYEQYF. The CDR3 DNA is TGTGCCAGTAGTATAAGGCGGGACAGGGAGTCCTACGAGCAGTACTTC.

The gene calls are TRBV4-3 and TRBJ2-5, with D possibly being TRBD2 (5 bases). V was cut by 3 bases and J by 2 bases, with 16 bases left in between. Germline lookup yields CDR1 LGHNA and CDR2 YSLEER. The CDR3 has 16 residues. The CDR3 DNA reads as TGCGCCAGCAGCCAGACGTGGTCCGGGGTACAAGAGACCCAGTACTTC. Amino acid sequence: CASSQTWSGVQETQYF.

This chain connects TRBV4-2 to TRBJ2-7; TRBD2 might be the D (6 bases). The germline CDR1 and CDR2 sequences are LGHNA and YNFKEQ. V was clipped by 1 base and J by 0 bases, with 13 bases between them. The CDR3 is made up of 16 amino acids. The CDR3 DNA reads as TGTGCCAGCAGCCAAGGGGCGGGGCGGTACTCCTACGAGCAGTACTTC. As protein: CASSQGAGRYSYEQYF.

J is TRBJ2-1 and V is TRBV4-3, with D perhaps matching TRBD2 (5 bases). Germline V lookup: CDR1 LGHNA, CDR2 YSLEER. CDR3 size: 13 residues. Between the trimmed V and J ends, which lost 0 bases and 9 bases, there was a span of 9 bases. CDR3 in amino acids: CASSQDIGGEQFF. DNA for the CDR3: TGCGCCAGCAGCCAAGATATTGGAGGTGAGCAGTTCTTC.

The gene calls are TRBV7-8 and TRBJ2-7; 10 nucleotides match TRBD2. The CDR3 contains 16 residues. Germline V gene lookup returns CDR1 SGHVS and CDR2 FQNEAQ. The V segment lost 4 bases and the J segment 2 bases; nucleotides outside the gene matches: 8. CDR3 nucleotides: TGTGCCAGCAGCTCCCAACGACTAGCGGGTACCTACGAGCAGTACTTC. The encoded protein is CASSSQRLAGTYEQYF.

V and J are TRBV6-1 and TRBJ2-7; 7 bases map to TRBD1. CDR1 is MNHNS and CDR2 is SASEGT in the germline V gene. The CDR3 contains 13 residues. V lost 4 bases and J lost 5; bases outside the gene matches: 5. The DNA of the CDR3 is TGTGCCAGCAGTGGACAGGGTGGGAACGAGCAGTACTTC. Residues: CASSGQGGNEQYF.